Listed below are T cell receptor beta chains from one sample, sequenced in a study of a mutant IDH1 vaccine in newly diagnosed glioma. Produced via immunoSEQ multiplex PCR; TCRdb's table is partial and in-frame only. The data contain 30,000 to 40,000 clones, about four fifths of them singletons. Antigens for these TCRs are unknown. The sequencing used PBMCs, collected from a glioma patient whose treatment included an IDH1 peptide vaccine. These TCRs come from a woman aged 18 to 35 with glioma. The CDR3 runs from the conserved cysteine through the conserved F or W.

v_call	j_call	cdr3_aa
TRBV9	TRBJ2-7	CASSVATSGSSEQYF
TRBV4-1	TRBJ2-7	CASSQERLAGAGEQYF
TRBV6-5	TRBJ2-2	CASSSAGEVTGELFF
TRBV2	TRBJ1-2	CASSDGVDYGYTF
TRBV6-6	TRBJ2-6	CASTTRTSGANVLTF
TRBV27	TRBJ1-2	CASSTMMLGQGGNGYTF
TRBV5-1	TRBJ2-1	CASKRGELSNEQFF
TRBV7-9	TRBJ1-1	CASSLTPNTEAFF
TRBV9	TRBJ1-2	CASSGQGYYGYTF
TRBV19	TRBJ2-7	CASRAGGGTYEQYF
TRBV5-6	TRBJ1-5	CASSTSRTGYIQPQHF
TRBV18	TRBJ2-6	CASSPVTASGANVLTF
TRBV5-1	TRBJ2-3	CASTKLAGLTDTQYF
TRBV7-2	TRBJ2-7	CASSYAGQGYEQYF
TRBV9	TRBJ2-1	CASSVETSGRAEQFF
TRBV7-2	TRBJ2-6	CASSLSGTSGKGANVLTF
TRBV11-2	TRBJ1-1	CASSGQRNTEAFF
TRBV18	TRBJ2-2	CASSSAGTSTNTGELFF
TRBV4-1	TRBJ1-1	CASRPSFGDTEAFF
TRBV30	TRBJ2-7	CAWSSLIGYEQYF
TRBV9	TRBJ1-2	CASSVRVEGPSNYGYTF
TRBV6-1	TRBJ2-7	CASSERPYEQYF
TRBV5-6	TRBJ2-2	CASSWGTSPGELFF
TRBV19	TRBJ2-2	CASSIQGLTGELFF
TRBV30	TRBJ2-7	CAWSAQGIRREAYEQYF
TRBV28	TRBJ2-3	CASSLRGSQADTQYF
TRBV7-2	TRBJ2-7	CASSLTGAYLYYEQYF
TRBV7-2	TRBJ1-5	CASRSGTGRYEPQHF
TRBV6-5	TRBJ1-1	CASSPGQGLATEAFF